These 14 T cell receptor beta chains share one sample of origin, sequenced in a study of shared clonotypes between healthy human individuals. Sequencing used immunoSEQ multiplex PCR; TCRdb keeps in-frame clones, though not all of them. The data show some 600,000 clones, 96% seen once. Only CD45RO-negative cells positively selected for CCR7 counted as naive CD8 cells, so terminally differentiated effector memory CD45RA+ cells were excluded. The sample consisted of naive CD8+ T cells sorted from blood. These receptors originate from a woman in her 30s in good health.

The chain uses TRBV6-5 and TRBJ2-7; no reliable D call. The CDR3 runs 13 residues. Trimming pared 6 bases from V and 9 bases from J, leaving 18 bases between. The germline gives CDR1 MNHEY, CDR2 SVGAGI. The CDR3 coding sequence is TGTGCCAGCAGATCCACCGTCCGTCACGGGCAGTACTTC. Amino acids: CASRSTVRHGQYF.

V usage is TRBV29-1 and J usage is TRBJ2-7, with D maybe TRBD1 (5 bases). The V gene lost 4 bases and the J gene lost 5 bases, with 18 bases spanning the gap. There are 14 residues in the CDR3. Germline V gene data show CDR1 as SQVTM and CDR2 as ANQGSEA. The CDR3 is CSVVLVDSADEQYF. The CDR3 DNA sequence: TGCAGCGTTGTTTTGGTTGACAGCGCTGACGAGCAGTACTTC.

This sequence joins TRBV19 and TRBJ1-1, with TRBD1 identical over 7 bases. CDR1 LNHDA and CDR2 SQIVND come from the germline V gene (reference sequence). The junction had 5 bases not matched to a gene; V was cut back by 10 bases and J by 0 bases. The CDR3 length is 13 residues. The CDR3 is CATRDRLNTEAFF. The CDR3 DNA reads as TGTGCCACACGGGACAGATTGAACACTGAAGCTTTCTTT.

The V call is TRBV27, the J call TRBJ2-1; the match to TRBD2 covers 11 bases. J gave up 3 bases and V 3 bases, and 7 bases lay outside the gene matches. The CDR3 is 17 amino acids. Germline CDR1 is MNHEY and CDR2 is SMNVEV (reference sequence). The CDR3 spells CASSLSPGTSGYNEQFF. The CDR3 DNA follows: TGTGCCAGCAGTTTGTCTCCCGGGACTAGCGGCTACAATGAGCAGTTCTTC.

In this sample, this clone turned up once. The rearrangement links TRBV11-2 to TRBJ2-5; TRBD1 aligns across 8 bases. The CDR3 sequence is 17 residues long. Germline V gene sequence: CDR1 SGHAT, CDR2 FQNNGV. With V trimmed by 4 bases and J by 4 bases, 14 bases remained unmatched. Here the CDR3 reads CASSYPYGQGLGETQYF. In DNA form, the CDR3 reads TGTGCCAGCAGCTATCCGTACGGACAGGGATTAGGAGAGACCCAGTACTTC.

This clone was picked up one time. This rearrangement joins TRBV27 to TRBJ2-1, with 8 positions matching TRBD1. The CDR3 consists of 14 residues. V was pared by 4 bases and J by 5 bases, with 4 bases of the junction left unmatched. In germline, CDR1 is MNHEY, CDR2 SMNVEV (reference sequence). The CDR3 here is CASSSDREDNEQFF. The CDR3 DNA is TGTGCCAGCAGTTCGGACAGGGAGGACAATGAGCAGTTCTTC.

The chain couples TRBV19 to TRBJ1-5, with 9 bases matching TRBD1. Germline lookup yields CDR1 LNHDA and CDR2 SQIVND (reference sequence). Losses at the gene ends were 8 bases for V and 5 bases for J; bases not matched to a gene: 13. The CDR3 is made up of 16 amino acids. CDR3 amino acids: CASATLRDRVDQPQHF. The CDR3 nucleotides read TGTGCCAGTGCAACCCTCCGGGACAGGGTGGATCAGCCCCAGCATTTT.

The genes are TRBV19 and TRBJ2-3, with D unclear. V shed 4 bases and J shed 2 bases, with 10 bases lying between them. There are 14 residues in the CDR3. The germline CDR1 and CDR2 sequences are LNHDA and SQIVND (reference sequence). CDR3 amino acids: CASSTLPDTDTQYF. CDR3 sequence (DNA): TGTGCCAGTAGTACGCTCCCCGACACAGATACGCAGTATTTT.

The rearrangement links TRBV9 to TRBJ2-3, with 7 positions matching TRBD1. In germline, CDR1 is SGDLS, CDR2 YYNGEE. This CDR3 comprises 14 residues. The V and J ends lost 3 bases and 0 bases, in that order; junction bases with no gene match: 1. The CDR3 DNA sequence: TGTGCCAGCAGCGCGGACAGGAGCACAGATACGCAGTATTTT. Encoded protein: CASSADRSTDTQYF.

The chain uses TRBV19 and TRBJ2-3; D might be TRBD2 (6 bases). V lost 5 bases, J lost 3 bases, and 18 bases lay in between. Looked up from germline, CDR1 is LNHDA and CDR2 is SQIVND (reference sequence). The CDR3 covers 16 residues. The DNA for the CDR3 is TGTGCCAGTAGTCCAGAGACTAGTAGTGGTACAGATACGCAGTATTTT. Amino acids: CASSPETSSGTDTQYF.

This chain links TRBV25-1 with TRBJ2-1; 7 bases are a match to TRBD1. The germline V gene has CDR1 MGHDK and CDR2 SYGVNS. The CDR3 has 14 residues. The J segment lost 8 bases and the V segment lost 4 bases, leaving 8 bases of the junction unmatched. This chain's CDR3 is CASSAIPGGDEQFF. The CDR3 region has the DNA TGTGCCAGCAGTGCTATCCCAGGGGGAGATGAGCAGTTCTTC.

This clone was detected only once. CDR3 DNA sequence: TGCGCCAGCAGCCCACGAAGTGGGCCCCCATCCGAAAAACTGTTTTTT. Residues: CASSPRSGPPSEKLFF. The chain couples TRBV4-1 to TRBJ1-4; D is uncertain. CDR1 is MGHRA and CDR2 is YSYEKL in the germline V gene. The length of the CDR3 is 16 residues. V was trimmed by 4 bases and J by 8 bases, leaving 20 bases between them.

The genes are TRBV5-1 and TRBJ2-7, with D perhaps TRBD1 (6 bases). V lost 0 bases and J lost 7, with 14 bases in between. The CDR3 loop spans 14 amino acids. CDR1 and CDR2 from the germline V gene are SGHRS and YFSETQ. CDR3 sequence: CASSLAGDPWEQYF. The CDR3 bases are TGCGCCAGCAGCTTGGCAGGGGATCCCTGGGAGCAGTACTTC. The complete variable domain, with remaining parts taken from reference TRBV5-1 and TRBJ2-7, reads KAGVTQTPRYLIKTRGQQVTLSCSPISGHRSVSWYQQTPGQGLQFLFEYFSETQRNKGNFPGRFSGRQFSNSRSEMNVSTLELGDSALYLCASSLAGDPWEQYFGPGTRLTVT.

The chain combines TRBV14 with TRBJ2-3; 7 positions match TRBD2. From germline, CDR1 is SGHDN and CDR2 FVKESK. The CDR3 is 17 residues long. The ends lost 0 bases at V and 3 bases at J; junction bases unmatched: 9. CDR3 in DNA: TGTGCCAGCAGCCAAGAGATTTACGGGGGGTGGACAGATACGCAGTATTTT. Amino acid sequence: CASSQEIYGGWTDTQYF.